This TCR beta chain came from a study of beta chain features in type 1 diabetes. Study overall: The patient and healthy donor groups were comparable for age, gender and cell yields. Study-level results: For patients, the naive, central memory and Treg TCRB repertoires appeared more alike than for healthy donors.

A CD45RO/CCR7/CD25/CD127/CD95/CD27 panel sorted naive, central memory, regulatory and stem cell-like memory CD4+ cells. CDR3 length: 13 amino acids. Per the germline V gene, CDR1 is SNHLY and CDR2 is FYNNEI. The V gene end was trimmed by 5 bases and the J gene end by 3 bases; junction bases not matched to a gene: 1. Investigators reverse transcribed all isolated RNA, so they sequenced expressed TCRB transcripts. Clones were read by immunoSEQ multiplex PCR, and TCRdb kept only the in-frame ones, dropping some. The data contain a few hundred thousand clones, less than 15% of them singletons. This clone was detected only a few times. Its antigen is not identified.

This sequence originates from a man aged 25 to 45 in good health. The V gene is TRBV2, the J gene TRBJ2-3; 8 bases are shared with TRBD2. Sequenced material: central memory CD4+ T cells from blood. The CDR3 reads CASSPSGTDTQYF. The CDR3 nucleotides are TGTGCCAGCAGTCCTAGCGGGACAGATACGCAGTATTTT.